Shown below are 30 T cell receptor beta chains from a single sample sequenced in a study of radiotherapy plus CTLA-4 blockade in lung cancer. Method: immunoSEQ multiplex PCR; TCRdb's copy keeps in-frame clones and lacks some. The sample lists over 85,000 clones; under 85% were seen once. The input for sequencing was peripheral blood, taken from a patient treated with radiotherapy plus ipilimumab. These receptors were taken from a human donor with non-small cell lung cancer who had a partial response to radiotherapy plus ipilimumab. Some clones in this sample may be carry-over from other donors' samples.

This sequence joins TRBV11-2 and TRBJ2-5, with D possibly matching TRBD2 (6 bases). Looked up from germline, CDR1 is SGHAT and CDR2 is FQNNGV. V was cut by 3 bases and J by 10 bases, with 12 bases left in between. This CDR3 is 12 amino acids long. CDR3 DNA: TGTGCCAGCAGCTTGCGGACTACTGGCCAGTACTTC. This sequence encodes CASSLRTTGQYF.

The chain employs TRBV9 and TRBJ2-5; 11 bases are shared with TRBD2. V was clipped by 2 bases and J by 1 base; unmatched bases: 7. The CDR3 is made up of 17 amino acids. Germline-derived CDR1 and CDR2 are SGDLS and YYNGEE. Here the CDR3 DNA reads TGTGCCAGCAGCGTTACATCCGGGACTAGCGGCCAAGAGACCCAGTACTTC. Its translation: CASSVTSGTSGQETQYF.

This clone was recorded only once. The V gene is TRBV19, the J gene TRBJ2-5; 7 nucleotides line up with TRBD2. The length of the CDR3 is 15 residues. CDR1 is LNHDA and CDR2 is SQIVND in the germline V gene (reference sequence). The J segment lost 5 bases and the V segment lost 0 bases, leaving 6 bases of the junction unmatched. The DNA of the CDR3 is TGTGCCAGTAGTATAGACGGCGCGGGGGAGGAGACCCAGTACTTC. This encodes CASSIDGAGEETQYF. The full variable domain, with the rest looked up from reference TRBV19 and TRBJ2-5, is DGGITQSPKYLFRKEGQNVTLSCEQNLNHDAMYWYRQDPGQGLRLIYYSQIVNDFQKGDIAEGYSVSREKKESFPLTVTSAQKNPTAFYLCASSIDGAGEETQYFGPGTRLLVL.

The chain employs TRBV4-1 and TRBJ2-4; 7 positions match TRBD2. Trimming took 1 base from V and 6 from J; bases not matched to a gene: 9. The CDR3 sequence is 16 residues long. CDR1 and CDR2 from the germline V gene are MGHRA and YSYEKL. The DNA of the CDR3 is TGCGCCAGCAGCCAAGTTGGGAGGGGTCGGGGAAACATTCAGTACTTC. Its protein is CASSQVGRGRGNIQYF.

The chain employs TRBV6-1 and TRBJ1-5; tentative D call: TRBD1 (6 bases). The CDR3 contains 14 residues. V lost 6 bases to trimming and J lost 3 bases, with 12 bases between them. CDR1 and CDR2 (germline): MNHNS, SASEGT. The CDR3 loop is CASSGRGTNQPQHF. CDR3 nucleotides: TGTGCCAGCAGCGGCAGGGGTACCAATCAGCCCCAGCATTTT.

This clone was recorded only once. The chain joins TRBV5-1 to TRBJ2-3, with TRBD2 identical over 9 bases. V lost 4 bases to trimming and J lost 6 bases; unmatched junction nucleotides: 12. Germline V gives CDR1 SGHRS, CDR2 YFSETQ. This CDR3 spans 16 amino acids. The CDR3 loop is CASSPGHSGGADTQYF. The CDR3 nucleotides read TGCGCCAGCAGCCCGGGCCATAGCGGGGGCGCGGATACGCAGTATTTT.

This chain uses TRBV5-1 with TRBJ2-5; 8 nucleotides line up with TRBD2. The length of the CDR3 is 15 residues. CDR1 is SGHRS, CDR2 YFSETQ, per germline. The V segment lost 1 base and the J segment 5 bases; nucleotides outside the gene matches: 7. The CDR3 DNA reads as TGCGCCAGCAGCTTGACGGGAGGGCGGGGGGAGACCCAGTACTTC. Translation: CASSLTGGRGETQYF.

The count of this clone is one. The chain has TRBV5-1 and TRBJ1-6; D call uncertain. From germline, CDR1 is SGHRS and CDR2 YFSETQ. The V end was cut by 7 bases, the J end by 15 bases, with 8 bases between. The CDR3 consists of 9 residues. Written as DNA, the CDR3 is TGCGCCAGCCGAGAGATCCTCCACTTT. Protein sequence: CASREILHF.

This sequence joins TRBV7-2 and TRBJ2-7, with 10 bases lining up with TRBD2. In germline, CDR1 is SGHTA, CDR2 FQGNSA. J gave up 5 bases and V 4 bases, and 5 bases lay outside the gene matches. The CDR3 loop spans 14 amino acids. The CDR3 DNA reads as TGTGCCAGCAGCTCCGCTCTAGCGGGGGACGAGCAGTACTTC. It yields the protein CASSSALAGDEQYF.

The chain recombines TRBV2 with TRBJ2-1; 12 bases line up with TRBD2. The CDR3 contains 16 residues. The V gene's germline CDR1 is SNHLY and CDR2 FYNNEI. Germline trimming cut 3 bases from V and 6 bases from J; bases unmatched to any gene: 6. In nucleotides, the CDR3 is TGTGCCAGCAGTGAGCTGGCTAGCGGGAGGGCCAATGAGCAGTTCTTC. This translates into CASSELASGRANEQFF.

This clone was observed a few times. V and J are TRBV5-1 and TRBJ1-4; D gene uncertain. CDR3 length: 14 amino acids. Germline V lookup: CDR1 SGHRS, CDR2 YFSETQ. The V end lost 3 bases, the J end lost 3 bases, and 9 bases lay between the germline ends. CDR3 sequence reads: CASSSGVANEKLFF. CDR3 DNA: TGCGCCAGCAGCTCCGGGGTGGCTAATGAAAAACTGTTTTTT.

The sample holds one count of this clone. The rearrangement uses TRBV28 and TRBJ1-5; the D gene is possibly TRBD1 (5 bases). This CDR3 contains 13 residues. Germline V gives CDR1 MDHEN, CDR2 SYDVKM. V was trimmed by 7 bases and J by 7 bases, leaving 14 bases between them. CDR3 nucleotide sequence: TGTGCCAGCACAGGGCGCGCAGGGCAGCCCCAGCATTTT. Its protein is CASTGRAGQPQHF.

This chain links TRBV28 with TRBJ1-2; TRBD1 aligns across 9 bases. J was trimmed by 8 bases and V by 6 bases; bases with no gene match: 16. Per the germline V gene, CDR1 is MDHEN and CDR2 is SYDVKM. The CDR3 runs to 16 residues. The CDR3 here is CASSRDRAAILGGYTF. The CDR3 DNA follows: TGTGCCAGCAGCCGGGACAGGGCCGCAATCCTGGGAGGCTACACCTTC.

V is TRBV5-1 and J is TRBJ1-2, with 7 bases that match TRBD1. This CDR3 is built from 15 residues. Germline-derived CDR1 and CDR2 are SGHRS and YFSETQ. V lost 0 bases, J lost 5 bases, and 7 bases stayed unmatched. The CDR3 nucleotides are TGCGCCAGCAGCTTGGCCATGGCAGGGGGATATGGCTACACCTTC. Protein sequence: CASSLAMAGGYGYTF.

A few counts support this clone. The chain has TRBV6-5 and TRBJ2-7; tentatively, D is TRBD2 (7 bases). There are 14 residues in the CDR3. The V gene's germline CDR1 is MNHEY and CDR2 SVGAGI. V was trimmed by 7 bases and J by 5 bases, leaving 18 bases between them. The CDR3 DNA follows: TGTGCCAGCATCCCACAGGGCCGGGGGGACGAGCAGTACTTC. Its protein product is CASIPQGRGDEQYF.

The J gene is TRBJ2-7, the V gene TRBV2, with TRBD2 as a possible D gene (6 bases). CDR1 is SNHLY and CDR2 is FYNNEI in the germline V gene. CDR3 length equals 16 residues. Trimming shortened V by 3 bases and J by 3 bases, and 18 bases separated the two germline ends. CDR3 region: CASSERVAGRSYEQYF. The CDR3 DNA follows: TGTGCCAGCAGTGAGCGAGTGGCAGGGAGGAGCTACGAGCAGTACTTC.

This chain uses TRBV12-5 with TRBJ2-3; 11 nucleotides agree with TRBD1. The CDR3 is 15 residues long. Germline CDR1 and CDR2: LGHNT and FRNRAP. The trim removed 7 bases at V and 6 bases at J, leaving 9 bases unmatched. CDR3 nucleotides: TGTGCTAGTGCCCCCGAGGACAGGGGGCTGGATACGCAGTATTTT. Protein: CASAPEDRGLDTQYF. The entire variable domain, with the rest obtained from reference TRBV12-5 and TRBJ2-3, is as follows: DARVTQTPRHKVTEMGQEVTMRCQPILGHNTVFWYRQTMMQGLELLAYFRNRAPLDDSGMPKDRFSAEMPDATLATLKIQPSEPRDSAVYFCASAPEDRGLDTQYFGPGTRLTVL.

There are a few counts of this clone. The chain carries TRBV19 and TRBJ2-2, with 8 bases aligning to TRBD1. Germline values: CDR1 LNHDA, CDR2 SQIVND (reference sequence). The CDR3 sequence is 17 residues long. V shed 4 bases, J shed 2 bases, and the junction held 9 bases outside the gene matches. This CDR3 reads CASSTPPGTGNTGELFF. The DNA of the CDR3 is TGTGCCAGTAGTACCCCCCCCGGGACAGGTAACACCGGGGAGCTGTTTTTT.

The J gene is TRBJ2-5, the V gene TRBV5-4; no clear D gene. The germline V and J ends were trimmed by 8 bases and 12 bases, with 17 bases remaining between them. The CDR3 is 11 residues long. Germline V CDR1 and CDR2: SGHNT, YYREEE (reference sequence). CDR3 residues: CARQIQILEYF. In nucleotides, the CDR3 is TGTGCCAGACAAATACAGATCTTGGAGTACTTC.

The table lists this clone with a few counts. This chain links TRBV5-8 with TRBJ2-7; 7 bases line up with TRBD2. The V and J ends lost 0 bases and 1 base, in that order; junction bases with no gene match: 10. The CDR3 runs 17 residues. CDR1 SGHTS and CDR2 YDEGEE come from the germline V gene. The CDR3 sequence is CASSLVFGTISSYEQYF. The CDR3 nucleotides read TGTGCCAGCAGCTTGGTATTTGGGACTATCTCATCCTACGAGCAGTACTTC.

The chain has TRBV11-1 and TRBJ2-2; D call uncertain. Between the trimmed V and J ends, which lost 1 base and 5 bases, there was a span of 8 bases. The germline gives CDR1 SGHAT, CDR2 FQDESV (reference sequence). This CDR3 region has 14 residues. The CDR3 reads CASSLGSLTGELFF. The CDR3 DNA reads TGTGCCAGCAGCTTAGGTAGCTTGACCGGGGAGCTGTTTTTT.

This clone was seen a handful of times. The chain couples TRBV14 to TRBJ2-5; possible D gene TRBD1, 6 bases. V lost 4 bases and J lost 2, with 11 bases in between. Germline V gene lookup returns CDR1 SGHDN and CDR2 FVKESK. The CDR3 is 14 amino acids. Here the CDR3 reads CASSRDTSQETQYF. The CDR3 region has the DNA TGTGCCAGCAGCCGGGACACCTCGCAAGAGACCCAGTACTTC. The full variable domain, completed using reference TRBV14 and TRBJ2-5, is EAGVTQFPSHSVIEKGQTVTLRCDPISGHDNLYWYRRVMGKEIKFLLHFVKESKQDESGMPNNRFLAERTGGTYSTLKVQPAELEDSGVYFCASSRDTSQETQYFGPGTRLLVL.

This clone is medium-sized in the sample. J is TRBJ1-2 and V is TRBV28, with 9 bases that match TRBD1. This CDR3 has 16 amino acids. Germline trimming cut 5 bases from V and 4 bases from J; bases unmatched to any gene: 11. Germline V gene lookup returns CDR1 MDHEN and CDR2 SYDVKM. CDR3 in DNA: TGTGCCAGCAGTCCCCCGGGGGGGACAGGGATCTATGGCTACACCTTC. This translates into CASSPPGGTGIYGYTF.

The V call is TRBV5-1, the J call TRBJ2-7; 8 bases align to TRBD1. Germline CDR1 is SGHRS and CDR2 is YFSETQ. The CDR3 loop spans 16 amino acids. J was trimmed by 3 bases and V by 1 base; bases with no gene match: 9. CDR3 sequence: CASSLNFGTGGYEQYF. CDR3 bases: TGCGCCAGCAGCTTGAATTTCGGGACAGGAGGCTACGAGCAGTACTTC.

The chain is built from TRBV7-2 and TRBJ2-3, with 7 nucleotides matching TRBD2. Trimming removed 1 base from V and 6 bases from J; junction bases left unmatched: 7. The CDR3 contains 15 residues. In germline, CDR1 is SGHTA, CDR2 FQGNSA. The CDR3 spells CASSLGLGRGDTQYF. CDR3 nucleotide sequence: TGTGCCAGCAGCTTAGGCCTTGGGAGGGGTGATACGCAGTATTTT.

V is TRBV5-5 and J is TRBJ2-1; perhaps TRBD1 as D (6 bases). The CDR3 contains 15 residues. Germline V gives CDR1 SGHKS, CDR2 YYEKEE (reference sequence). The V end was cut by 1 base, the J end by 7 bases, with 15 bases between. CDR3 protein: CASSLLLGTRNEQFF. In DNA form, the CDR3 reads TGTGCCAGCAGCTTGCTGCTTGGGACAAGGAATGAGCAGTTCTTC.

The J gene is TRBJ2-1, the V gene TRBV19, with D possibly TRBD1 on 6 matching bases. Germline V gene data show CDR1 as LNHDA and CDR2 as SQIVND (reference sequence). This CDR3 comprises 15 residues. Trimming removed 7 bases at V and 3 bases at J, with 16 bases between. The CDR3 spells CASTSRDTDYNEQFF. In nucleotides, the CDR3 is TGTGCCAGTACGAGCCGGGACACGGACTACAATGAGCAGTTCTTC.

This clone has a handful of counts. The rearrangement uses TRBV19 and TRBJ1-5; 8 nucleotides align to TRBD1. V gave up 5 bases and J gave up 4 bases; unmatched junction bases: 4. The CDR3 length is 14 residues. Germline CDR1 LNHDA, CDR2 SQIVND (reference sequence). This CDR3 is CASSSRDRNQPQHF. CDR3 in DNA: TGTGCCAGTAGTTCACGGGACAGGAATCAGCCCCAGCATTTT.

Within the sample, this clone is medium-sized (0.01 to 0.1%). CDR3 bases: TGTGCCAGCAGTTCATTCAATATCAGGGGGGCTAATGAAAAACTGTTTTTT. This translates into CASSSFNIRGANEKLFF. The chain recombines TRBV28 with TRBJ1-4, with TRBD1 matching over 7 bases. Germline CDR1 MDHEN, CDR2 SYDVKM. The CDR3 has 17 residues. J was trimmed by 3 bases and V by 4 bases; bases with no gene match: 11.

The chain links TRBV28 to TRBJ2-7, with 12 nucleotides matching TRBD2. The V gene's germline CDR1 is MDHEN and CDR2 SYDVKM. Unmatched junction bases numbered 6, after V lost 2 bases and J lost 4 bases. This CDR3 has 16 residues. CDR3 DNA sequence: TGTGCCAGCAGTTTAATGGGACTAGCGGGTCGATACGAGCAGTACTTC. This codes for CASSLMGLAGRYEQYF.